This T cell receptor beta chain was identified in a study of cytomegalovirus exposure and HLA in healthy donors. Findings and limits, study-wide: A later analysis linked a missense variant in DCLRE1C to the trimming of TCR beta V and J genes. The study recorded about 160 TCR beta chains that were cytomegalovirus-associated.

About this clone itself: Antigen specificity is unknown.

CDR1 SGDLS and CDR2 YYNGEE come from the germline V gene. The CDR3 is 18 amino acids. Trimming cost V 3 bases and J 2 bases; bases outside gene matches: 11. PCR was performed using 60 Vbeta and 13 Jbeta primers. Assay used: immunoSEQ multiplex PCR; TCRdb lists only in-frame clones, some missing. The sample yields around 170,000 clones, roughly 80% seen once. This rearrangement joins TRBV9 to TRBJ2-6, with 7 bases that match TRBD1. The receptor was isolated from a boy aged 2 to 10 in good health and CMV-seronegative. The source material was PBMCs. CDR3 in amino acids: CASSAPLTGNAGANVLTF. For the CDR3, the DNA is TGTGCCAGCAGCGCCCCCCTGACAGGGAACGCTGGGGCCAACGTCCTGACTTTC.